This T cell receptor (beta chain) stems from a study of neurological immune-mediated disorders. TCRdb re-analysed the 5' RACE reads in MiXCR, keeping a single row per CDR3 protein. The sample shows tens of thousands of distinct CDR3 sequences, about 25% of them seen only once. CDR3 length: 15 residues. V was trimmed by 0 bases and J by 1 base, leaving 11 bases between them. The germline CDR1 and CDR2 sequences are SGHRS and YFSETQ. This clonotype was picked up many times. The sequenced sample was PBMCs. The receptor comes from a woman in her 70s in good health. The chain recombines TRBV5-1 with TRBJ2-7; D is ambiguous. CDR3 loop: CASSLGPDGSYEQYF. The CDR3 DNA follows: TGCGCCAGCAGCTTGGGCCCGGACGGGTCCTACGAGCAGTACTTC.